This TCR beta chain was sequenced in a study of control samples from healthy donors and cancer patients. As for this clone: At the DNA level, this CDR3 is encoded by other sequences in the same sample as well.

Some clones are missing from TCRdb's copy, which holds only in-frame ones; the method was immunoSEQ multiplex PCR. The sample lists fewer than 200,000 clones, around 87% occurring once. V lost 5 bases to trimming and J lost 5 bases, with 12 bases between them. The CDR3 totals 13 residues. CDR1 MNHEY and CDR2 SVGEGT come from the germline V gene. Sequencing was done on a sample of blood. This chain links TRBV6-2 or TRBV6-3 with TRBJ2-5; a weak D match, TRBD2 (5 bases). This clonotype was sampled from a woman between 45 and 65 years old in good health. The CDR3 sequence: CASSRGLGETQYF. The CDR3 DNA is TGTGCCAGCAGTCGCGGGCTCGGCGAGACCCAGTACTTC.